The 25 T cell receptor beta chains reported below all come from one sample, sequenced in a study of cytomegalovirus exposure and HLA in healthy donors. Vbeta (60) and Jbeta (13) primers were used in the PCR. The table came from immunoSEQ multiplex PCR; TCRdb's copy has only in-frame clones and leaves some out. The top ten hold 1.5% to 2% of the sample, which has about 180,000 clones, about four fifths seen once. The sequencing input was PBMCs. The receptors were gathered from a woman aged 30 to 39 in good health and CMV-seronegative.

This clone occurred a few times. V and J are TRBV4-2 and TRBJ2-3, with D perhaps TRBD2 (6 bases). CDR1 and CDR2 from the germline V gene are LGHNA and YNFKEQ. The CDR3 length is 18 residues. The V end was cut by 2 bases, the J end by 2 bases, with 20 bases between. CDR3 amino acids: CASSQPRREAGFTDTQYF. The CDR3 nucleotides are TGTGCCAGCAGCCAACCCCGGAGGGAGGCAGGTTTCACAGATACGCAGTATTTT.

V gene TRBV4-1 combines with J gene TRBJ2-7; 8 bases map to TRBD1. The CDR3 covers 15 residues. The junction had 6 bases not matched to a gene; V was cut back by 4 bases and J by 1 base. Germline V gene data show CDR1 as MGHRA and CDR2 as YSYEKL. CDR3 in amino acids: CASSLETGASYEQYF. CDR3 coding DNA: TGCGCCAGCAGCCTAGAGACAGGGGCTTCCTACGAGCAGTACTTC.

The chain combines TRBV6-5 with TRBJ1-2, with 9 bases that match TRBD1. CDR3 size: 16 residues. The germline V gene has CDR1 MNHEY and CDR2 SVGAGI. Trimming cost V 2 bases and J 3 bases; bases outside gene matches: 7. The CDR3 DNA reads as TGTGCCAGCAGTTACGTGGACAGGGGCAGGGACTATGGCTACACCTTC. It is translated as CASSYVDRGRDYGYTF.

A word on this clone: The CDR3 end shows no conserved phenylalanine or tryptophan, and so a read error is likely. The chain combines TRBV4-2 with TRBJ1-5; a weak D match, TRBD1 (5 bases). The CDR3 is 15 residues long. V was pared by 4 bases and J by 5 bases, with 15 bases between. The germline CDR1 and CDR2 sequences are LGHNA and YNFKEQ. CDR3 nucleotides: TGTGCCAGCAGCCTCTTGCGCGGGACCGATCAGCCCCAGCATTTG. Protein product: CASSLLRGTDQPQHL.

The V gene is TRBV10-1, the J gene TRBJ2-3; 13 positions agree with TRBD2. V lost 2 bases to trimming and J lost 12 bases; unmatched junction nucleotides: 5. This CDR3 has 14 residues. Germline lookup yields CDR1 WNHNN and CDR2 SYGVQD (reference sequence). CDR3 protein: CASSEGTSGDPQYF. The DNA of the CDR3 is TGCGCCAGCAGTGAGGGGACTAGCGGGGACCCACAGTATTTT.

Comments on this clone: The junction does not match germline at one end; this may be a read error. The genes are TRBV19 and TRBJ1-1, with D possibly matching TRBD1 (5 bases). Germline V lookup: CDR1 LNHDA, CDR2 SQIVND (reference sequence). The CDR3 has 18 residues. CDR3 region: CASTPVSAGFGSNPEAFF. Written as DNA, the CDR3 is TGTGCCAGTACCCCCGTCTCGGCAGGGTTTGGTTCGAACCCTGAAGCTTTCTTT.

The gene calls are TRBV6-6 and TRBJ2-7, with 9 bases that match TRBD1. CDR1 and CDR2 (germline): MNHNY, SVGAGI (reference sequence). The CDR3 extends over 14 amino acids. With V trimmed by 5 bases and J by 3 bases, 5 bases remained unmatched. The CDR3 coding sequence is TGTGCCAGCAGTCTGGGACAGGGCATCTACGAGCAGTACTTC. It translates to CASSLGQGIYEQYF.

The V call is TRBV2, the J call TRBJ2-1; no firm D call. The CDR3 runs 15 residues. CDR1 is SNHLY, CDR2 FYNNEI, per germline. Trimming took off 1 base at V and 0 bases at J, with 7 bases between the two ends. The CDR3 bases are TGTGCCAGCAGTGAAGTTGCGGTCTCCTACAATGAGCAGTTCTTC. Protein sequence: CASSEVAVSYNEQFF.

The genes are TRBV7-6 and TRBJ2-7; TRBD1 aligns across 9 bases. The V gene's germline CDR1 is SGHVS and CDR2 FNYEAQ. The CDR3 has 15 residues. J gave up 3 bases and V 0 bases, and 3 bases lay outside the gene matches. CDR3 sequence (DNA): TGTGCCAGCAGCTTAGCGGACAGGGGAGACTACGAGCAGTACTTC. This gives the protein CASSLADRGDYEQYF. Complete variable domain (other parts from reference TRBV7-6 and TRBJ2-7): GAGVSQSPRYKVTKRGQDVALRCDPISGHVSLYWYRQALGQGPEFLTYFNYEAQQDKSGLPNDRFSAERPEGSISTLTIQRTEQRDSAMYRCASSLADRGDYEQYFGPGTRLTVT.

The rearrangement links TRBV7-3 to TRBJ2-5; TRBD1 is a possible D gene (5 bases). Between the trimmed V and J ends, which lost 5 bases and 4 bases, there was a span of 14 bases. The CDR3 runs to 14 residues. Germline values: CDR1 SGHTA, CDR2 FQGTGA. The CDR3 region is CASSPRGRGETQYF. In DNA form, the CDR3 reads TGTGCCAGCAGCCCAAGGGGTAGGGGAGAGACCCAGTACTTC.

The V gene is TRBV2, the J gene TRBJ2-3; TRBD2 matches 11 bases. Unmatched junction bases numbered 7, after V lost 7 bases and J lost 4 bases. Germline-derived CDR1 and CDR2 are SNHLY and FYNNEI. This CDR3 is built from 15 residues. CDR3 sequence reads: CASIGSSGGADTQYF. As DNA, the CDR3 is TGTGCCAGCATTGGGAGTAGCGGGGGGGCAGATACGCAGTATTTT.

The rearrangement joins TRBV18 to TRBJ1-4, with a weak D call TRBD1 (5 bases). There are 15 residues in the CDR3. Trimming removed 3 bases from V and 12 bases from J, with 20 bases in between. Germline V gives CDR1 KGHSH, CDR2 LQKENI. The CDR3 here is CASSPLRAGGPELFF. Written as DNA, the CDR3 is TGTGCCAGCTCACCGCTCAGGGCAGGCGGACCGGAACTGTTTTTT. The entire variable domain, with the rest obtained from reference TRBV18 and TRBJ1-4, is as follows: NAGVMQNPRHLVRRRGQEARLRCSPMKGHSHVYWYRQLPEEGLKFMVYLQKENIIDESGMPKERFSAEFPKEGPSILRIQQVVRGDSAAYFCASSPLRAGGPELFFGSGTQLSVL.

This chain links TRBV18 with TRBJ1-4; D gene ambiguous. CDR1 is KGHSH and CDR2 is LQKENI in the germline V gene. The CDR3 sequence is 15 residues long. V was cut by 2 bases and J by 0 bases, with 7 bases left in between. DNA of the CDR3: TGTGCCAGCTCACCAATGGGAGCAACTAATGAAAAACTGTTTTTT. It encodes CASSPMGATNEKLFF.

The rearrangement joins TRBV5-4 to TRBJ2-5; 7 bases match TRBD1. The junction had 11 bases not matched to a gene; V was cut back by 4 bases and J by 2 bases. The CDR3 is 16 amino acids. The germline CDR1 and CDR2 sequences are SGHNT and YYREEE (reference sequence). The DNA of the CDR3 is TGTGCCAGCAGCCGTAATCCGACAGGGATACAAGAGACCCAGTACTTC. Translation gives CASSRNPTGIQETQYF.

The chain has TRBV5-1 and TRBJ2-1; 10 nucleotides match TRBD2. The V gene's germline CDR1 is SGHRS and CDR2 YFSETQ. With V trimmed by 6 bases and J by 2 bases, 8 bases remained unmatched. The CDR3 has 16 residues. The CDR3: CASTLSGGPAYNEQFF. CDR3 bases: TGCGCCAGCACCCTTAGCGGGGGGCCAGCCTACAATGAGCAGTTCTTC.

The J gene is TRBJ2-2, the V gene TRBV6-1; TRBD1 matches at 8 bases. The CDR3 totals 15 residues. With 4 bases clipped from V and 6 bases from J, the junction kept 7 bases outside the gene matches. Germline CDR1 reads MNHNS; CDR2 reads SASEGT. CDR3 nucleotides: TGTGCCAGCAGTGGGACAGGGAAAGGAGCCGGGGAGCTGTTTTTT. Protein sequence: CASSGTGKGAGELFF.

V gene TRBV7-2 combines with J gene TRBJ2-3; 14 bases are shared with TRBD2. The CDR3 has 14 amino acids. The germline V gene encodes CDR1 SGHTA and CDR2 FQGNSA. Trimming removed 5 bases from V and 10 bases from J; junction bases left unmatched: 5. CDR3 in DNA: TGTGCCAGCAGCCTGACTAGCGGGGGGGCGGCGCAGTATTTT. Residues: CASSLTSGGAAQYF.

Concerning this clone itself: Other DNA sequences from this sample encode an identical CDR3 as well. The J gene is TRBJ2-1, the V gene TRBV4-2; TRBD2 might be the D (5 bases). CDR1 and CDR2 (germline): LGHNA, YNFKEQ. The length of the CDR3 is 14 residues. V was clipped by 1 base and J by 5 bases, with 9 bases between them. CDR3: CASSQATGDNEQFF. The CDR3 DNA is TGTGCCAGCAGCCAAGCCACCGGGGACAATGAGCAGTTCTTC.

This chain connects TRBV6-6 to TRBJ1-3, with TRBD1 as a possible D gene (5 bases). The CDR3 is 15 amino acids. Germline CDR1 is MNHNY and CDR2 is SVGAGI (reference sequence). Trimming shortened V by 0 bases and J by 4 bases, and 10 bases separated the two germline ends. CDR3 bases: TGTGCCAGCAGTTACTCAGGGGCTGGGGGAAACACCATATATTTT. Translated, it gives CASSYSGAGGNTIYF.

This sequence joins TRBV15 and TRBJ2-1; 8 bases align to TRBD2. V was clipped by 4 bases and J by 6 bases; unmatched bases: 17. Germline-derived CDR1 and CDR2 are LNHNV and YYDKDF (reference sequence). This CDR3 region has 18 residues. CDR3 DNA: TGTGCCACCAGCAATATTCCACCCAGCGGGGGACGACTCAATGAGCAGTTCTTC. The encoded protein is CATSNIPPSGGRLNEQFF.

V usage is TRBV18 and J usage is TRBJ2-3; D uncertain. The CDR3 covers 12 residues. V was clipped by 3 bases and J by 5 bases, with 6 bases between them. Germline values: CDR1 KGHSH, CDR2 LQKENI. The CDR3 sequence: CASSPSGDTQYF. The CDR3 DNA sequence: TGTGCCAGCTCACCGTCAGGAGATACGCAGTATTTT.

The chain has TRBV19 and TRBJ1-4; no clear D gene. The V gene's germline CDR1 is LNHDA and CDR2 SQIVND (reference sequence). There are 14 residues in the CDR3. V was pared by 9 bases and J by 1 base, with 12 bases between. The CDR3 nucleotides read TGTGCCAGGGTGAGAGCTGAAACTAATGAAAAACTGTTTTTT. Amino acids: CARVRAETNEKLFF. Complete variable domain (other parts from reference TRBV19 and TRBJ1-4): DGGITQSPKYLFRKEGQNVTLSCEQNLNHDAMYWYRQDPGQGLRLIYYSQIVNDFQKGDIAEGYSVSREKKESFPLTVTSAQKNPTAFYLCARVRAETNEKLFFGSGTQLSVL.

This clone has a single count. The CDR3 coding sequence is TGCGCCAGCAGCTTAGGGCCCGCGGGTTGGGAGCCCCAGCATTTT. It translates to CASSLGPAGWEPQHF. The chain joins TRBV5-1 to TRBJ1-5, with no clear D. Per germline, CDR1 SGHRS and CDR2 YFSETQ. The V end was cut by 2 bases, the J end by 8 bases, with 17 bases between. The CDR3 is made up of 15 amino acids.

The genes are TRBV30 and TRBJ1-5, with 9 bases that match TRBD1. The junction had 8 bases not matched to a gene; V was cut back by 4 bases and J by 4 bases. CDR1 and CDR2 (germline): GTSNPN, SVGIG (reference sequence). CDR3 length: 15 amino acids. The chain's CDR3 is CAWTGGTGYNQPQHF. The CDR3 coding sequence is TGTGCCTGGACCGGGGGGACAGGGTATAATCAGCCCCAGCATTTT.

The gene calls are TRBV6-5 and TRBJ1-2; 11 bases line up with TRBD1. The J segment lost 8 bases and the V segment lost 0 bases, leaving 8 bases of the junction unmatched. CDR1 and CDR2 from the germline V gene are MNHEY and SVGAGI. There are 16 residues in the CDR3. The CDR3 region is CASSYSGGTGGVGYTF. The CDR3 DNA sequence: TGTGCCAGCAGTTACTCGGGCGGGACAGGGGGTGTGGGCTACACCTTC.